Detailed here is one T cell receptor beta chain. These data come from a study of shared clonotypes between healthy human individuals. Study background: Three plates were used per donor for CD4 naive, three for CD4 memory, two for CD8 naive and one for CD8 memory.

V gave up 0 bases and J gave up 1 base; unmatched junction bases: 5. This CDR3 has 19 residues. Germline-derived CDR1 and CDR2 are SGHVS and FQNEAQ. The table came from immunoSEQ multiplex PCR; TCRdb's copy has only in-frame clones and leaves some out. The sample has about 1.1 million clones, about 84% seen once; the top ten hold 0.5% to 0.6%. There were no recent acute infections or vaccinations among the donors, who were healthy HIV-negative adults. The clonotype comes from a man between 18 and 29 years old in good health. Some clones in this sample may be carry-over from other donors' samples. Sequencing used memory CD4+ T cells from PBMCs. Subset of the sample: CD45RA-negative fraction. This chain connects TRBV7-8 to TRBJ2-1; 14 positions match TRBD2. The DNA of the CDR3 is TGTGCCAGCAGCTTAGCGGGGACTAGCGGGAGAAGTTCCTACAATGAGCAGTTCTTC. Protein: CASSLAGTSGRSSYNEQFF.